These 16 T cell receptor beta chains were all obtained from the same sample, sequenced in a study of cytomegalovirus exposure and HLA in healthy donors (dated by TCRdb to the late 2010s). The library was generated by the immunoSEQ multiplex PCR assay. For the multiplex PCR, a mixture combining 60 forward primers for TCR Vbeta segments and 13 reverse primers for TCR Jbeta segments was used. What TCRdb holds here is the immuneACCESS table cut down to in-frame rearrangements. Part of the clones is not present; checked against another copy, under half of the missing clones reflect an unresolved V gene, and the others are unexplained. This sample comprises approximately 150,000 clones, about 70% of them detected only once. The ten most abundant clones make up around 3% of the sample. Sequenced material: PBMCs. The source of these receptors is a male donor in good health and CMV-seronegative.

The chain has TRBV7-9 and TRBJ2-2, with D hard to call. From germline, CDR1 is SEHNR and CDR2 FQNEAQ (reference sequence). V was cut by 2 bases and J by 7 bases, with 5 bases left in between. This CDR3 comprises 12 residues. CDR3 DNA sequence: TGTGCCAGCAGCTTACCTAACGGGGAGCTGTTTTTT. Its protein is CASSLPNGELFF.

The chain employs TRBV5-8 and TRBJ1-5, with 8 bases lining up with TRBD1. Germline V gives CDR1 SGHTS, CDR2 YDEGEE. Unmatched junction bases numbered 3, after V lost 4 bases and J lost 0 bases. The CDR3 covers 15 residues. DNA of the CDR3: TGTGCCAGCAGCAACGGACAGGGTAGCAATCAGCCCCAGCATTTT. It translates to CASSNGQGSNQPQHF.

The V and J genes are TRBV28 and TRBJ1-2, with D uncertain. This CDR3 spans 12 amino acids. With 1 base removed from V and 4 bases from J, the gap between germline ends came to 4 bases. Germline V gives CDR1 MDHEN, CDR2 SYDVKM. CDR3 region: CASSLSLYGYTF. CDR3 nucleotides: TGTGCCAGCAGTTTATCTCTCTATGGCTACACCTTC.

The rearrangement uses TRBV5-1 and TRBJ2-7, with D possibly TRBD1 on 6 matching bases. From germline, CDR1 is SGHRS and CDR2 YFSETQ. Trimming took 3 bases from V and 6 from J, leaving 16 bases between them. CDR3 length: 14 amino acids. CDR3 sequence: CASSSGHSVGEQYF. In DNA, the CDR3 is TGCGCCAGCAGCTCGGGACACTCCGTAGGCGAGCAGTACTTC. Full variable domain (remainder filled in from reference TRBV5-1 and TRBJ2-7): KAGVTQTPRYLIKTRGQQVTLSCSPISGHRSVSWYQQTPGQGLQFLFEYFSETQRNKGNFPGRFSGRQFSNSRSEMNVSTLELGDSALYLCASSSGHSVGEQYFGPGTRLTVT.

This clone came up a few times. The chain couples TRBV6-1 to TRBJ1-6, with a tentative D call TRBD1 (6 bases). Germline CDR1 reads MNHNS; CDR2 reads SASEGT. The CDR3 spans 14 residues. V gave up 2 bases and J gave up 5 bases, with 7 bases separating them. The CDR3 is CASSERTDNSPLHF. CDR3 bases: TGTGCCAGCAGTGAAAGGACAGATAATTCACCCCTCCACTTT.

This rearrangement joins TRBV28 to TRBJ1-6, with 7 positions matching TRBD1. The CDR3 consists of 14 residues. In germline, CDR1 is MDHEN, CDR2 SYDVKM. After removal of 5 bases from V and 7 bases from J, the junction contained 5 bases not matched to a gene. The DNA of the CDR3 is TGTGCCAGCAGTCCCCCAGGGGGGAATTCACCCCTCCACTTT. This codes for CASSPPGGNSPLHF.

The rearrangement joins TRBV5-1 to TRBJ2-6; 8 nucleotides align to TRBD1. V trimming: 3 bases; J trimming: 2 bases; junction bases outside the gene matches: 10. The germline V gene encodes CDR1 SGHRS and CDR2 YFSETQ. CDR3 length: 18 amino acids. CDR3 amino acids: CASSSREQGGTGANVLTF. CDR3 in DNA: TGCGCCAGCAGCTCACGCGAACAGGGGGGAACTGGGGCCAACGTCCTGACTTTC.

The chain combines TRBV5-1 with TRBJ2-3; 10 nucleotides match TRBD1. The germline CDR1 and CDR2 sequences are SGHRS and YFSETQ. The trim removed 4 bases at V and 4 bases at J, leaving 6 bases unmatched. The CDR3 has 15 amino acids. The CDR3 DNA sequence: TGCGCCAGCAGCGGAGGACAGGGGGGATCAGATACGCAGTATTTT. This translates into CASSGGQGGSDTQYF.

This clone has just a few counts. The CDR3 sequence is CASSRGNRAYGYTF. The CDR3 coding sequence is TGTGCCAGCAGTAGGGGGAACAGGGCCTATGGCTACACCTTC. This chain uses TRBV2 with TRBJ1-2, with D possibly being TRBD1 (6 bases). CDR1 and CDR2 (germline): SNHLY, FYNNEI. The V gene lost 5 bases and the J gene lost 4 bases, with 14 bases spanning the gap. This CDR3 has 14 amino acids.

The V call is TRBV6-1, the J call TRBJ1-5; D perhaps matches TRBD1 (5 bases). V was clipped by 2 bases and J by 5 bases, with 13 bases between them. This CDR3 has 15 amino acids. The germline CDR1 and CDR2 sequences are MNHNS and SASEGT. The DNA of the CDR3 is TGTGCCAGCAGTGAAAGGGTCAGGGCGGATCAGCCCCAGCATTTT. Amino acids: CASSERVRADQPQHF.

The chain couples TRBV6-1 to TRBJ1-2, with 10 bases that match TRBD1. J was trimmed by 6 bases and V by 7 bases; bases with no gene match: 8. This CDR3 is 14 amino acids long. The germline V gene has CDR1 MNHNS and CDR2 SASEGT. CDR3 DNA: TGTGCCAGCACTCTTGGGGACAGGGGAGATGGCTACACCTTC. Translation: CASTLGDRGDGYTF.

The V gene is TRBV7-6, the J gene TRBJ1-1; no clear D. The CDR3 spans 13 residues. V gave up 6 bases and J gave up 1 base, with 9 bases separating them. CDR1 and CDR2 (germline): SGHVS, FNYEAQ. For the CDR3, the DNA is TGTGCCAGCAGTTCTGACACGAACACTGAAGCTTTCTTT. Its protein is CASSSDTNTEAFF.

CDR3 DNA sequence: TGCGCCAGCAGGGAGGTCTCCCATTCACCCCTCCACTTT. Its translation is CASREVSHSPLHF. The chain couples TRBV5-1 to TRBJ1-6; the D is unclear. Germline V CDR1 and CDR2: SGHRS, YFSETQ. The CDR3 has 13 amino acids. Trimming removed 5 bases from V and 8 bases from J, with 11 bases in between.

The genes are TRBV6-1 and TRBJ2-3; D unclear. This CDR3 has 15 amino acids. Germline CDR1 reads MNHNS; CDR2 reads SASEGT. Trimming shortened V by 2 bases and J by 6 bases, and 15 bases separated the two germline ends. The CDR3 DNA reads TGTGCCAGCAGTGAATTACTAACTTATGGGGATACGCAGTATTTT. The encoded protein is CASSELLTYGDTQYF.

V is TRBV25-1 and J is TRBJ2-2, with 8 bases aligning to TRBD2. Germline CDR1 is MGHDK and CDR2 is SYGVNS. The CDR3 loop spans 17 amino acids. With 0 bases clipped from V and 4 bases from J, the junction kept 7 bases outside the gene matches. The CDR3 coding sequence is TGTGCCAGCAGTGAATATTCCGGGGGGGGGTCCACCGGGGAGCTGTTTTTT. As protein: CASSEYSGGGSTGELFF.

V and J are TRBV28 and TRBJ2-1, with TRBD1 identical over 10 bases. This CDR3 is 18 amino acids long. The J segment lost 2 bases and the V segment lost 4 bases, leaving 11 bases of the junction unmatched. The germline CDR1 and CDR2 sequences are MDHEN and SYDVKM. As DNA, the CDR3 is TGTGCCAGCAGTTACCCTCCGGGGACAGGGGCAGCCTACAATGAGCAGTTCTTC. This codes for CASSYPPGTGAAYNEQFF.